The clone carrying this TCR beta chain has just one count. Antigen specificity is unknown. The sample belongs to a study of graft-versus-host responses after intestinal transplantation. About the study: Recipients across the board were started on anti-thymocyte globulin induction, then kept on tacrolimus and steroids for around three years.

Study conclusions and caveats: Those patients showing graft-donor T cell macrochimerism displayed high graft-versus-host to host-versus-graft clonal ratios in allografts. Declining HvG levels early post-transplant were linked to peak circulating GvH clone levels. Among recipient marrow samples, GvH clones were found; some appeared first in ileum or blood.

Sequencing was performed with immunoSEQ multiplex PCR; in TCRdb, only in-frame clones are kept and a portion is missing. The repertoire has some 130,000 clones, around 90% of them found once; the top ten carry under 0.2%. V was pared by 1 base and J by 11 bases, with 14 bases between. This CDR3 is 14 amino acids long. Germline CDR1 and CDR2: PRHDT and FYEKMQ (reference sequence). Sequences were derived from unstimulated CD4+ T cells sorted from spleen or lymph node cells, sampled before intestinal transplant. The sequence derives from a human donor who received an intestinal transplant. This chain links TRBV13 with TRBJ1-4; D is perhaps TRBD1 (5 bases). Here the CDR3 reads CASSLERVGGKLFF. The CDR3 region has the DNA TGTGCCAGCAGCTTAGAGAGGGTTGGGGGGAAACTGTTTTTT. Using reference TRBV13 and TRBJ1-4 for the parts outside the CDR3, the full variable domain is AAGVIQSPRHLIKEKRETATLKCYPIPRHDTVYWYQQGPGQDPQFLISFYEKMQSDKGSIPDRFSAQQFSDYHSELNMSSLELGDSALYFCASSLERVGGKLFFGSGTQLSVL.